What follows are 10 T cell receptor beta chains derived from one specimen sequenced in a study of post-analysis software for immune sequencing data. Study-level findings and limits: The five TRBV segments detected at higher frequency in patients than in controls included TRBV5-6, TRBV5-1 and TRBV20-1.

No antigen has been identified for these receptors. Unique-molecular-identifier-tagged TCR beta cDNA libraries were used. TCRdb re-called the PCR reads with MiXCR, one entry per CDR3 protein. The table has about 820,000 distinct CDR3 sequences, approximately 53% seen once. The sequencing input was blood. The origin of the receptors is a girl aged 5-17 years with multiple sclerosis.

This sequence joins TRBV20-1 and TRBJ2-1; 14 nucleotides match TRBD2. The CDR3 is 20 residues long. Germline CDR1 DFQATT, CDR2 SNEGSKA (reference sequence). V gave up 6 bases and J gave up 4 bases; unmatched junction bases: 20. CDR3 sequence reads: CSALPPGLAGEMAYYNEQFF. The DNA for the CDR3 is TGCAGTGCACTCCCCCCGGGACTAGCGGGAGAAATGGCATATTACAATGAGCAGTTCTTC.

This clonotype was observed a handful of times. The rearrangement uses TRBV5-1 and TRBJ2-7; the D gene is possibly TRBD1 (6 bases). With 5 bases removed from V and 6 bases from J, the gap between germline ends came to 9 bases. This CDR3 is built from 11 residues. Germline V gene sequence: CDR1 SGHRS, CDR2 YFSETQ. The CDR3 DNA reads TGCGCCAGCAGTGGGGGCTCCGAGCAGTACTTC. Its translation: CASSGGSEQYF.

V is TRBV5-1 and J is TRBJ2-1, with TRBD2 matching 12 bases. The V gene's germline CDR1 is SGHRS and CDR2 YFSETQ. V lost 3 bases to trimming and J lost 7 bases; unmatched junction nucleotides: 14. The CDR3 totals 18 residues. The CDR3 reads CASSSGTSGRRNWNEQFF. The DNA for the CDR3 is TGCGCCAGCAGCTCGGGGACTAGCGGGCGGCGCAATTGGAATGAGCAGTTCTTC.

As concerns this clonotype: One end of the junction does not line up with germline, which may come from a read error. V usage is TRBV7-2 and J usage is TRBJ2-7; 7 bases map to TRBD2. The CDR3 spans 18 residues. Germline CDR1 reads SGHTA; CDR2 reads FQGNSA. This CDR3 is CASSLKKGIQRDSHEQYF. The CDR3 region has the DNA TGTGCCAGCAGCTTAAAAAAGGGGATCCAGCGGGACTCCCACGAGCAGTACTTC. Combining the CDR3 with reference TRBV7-2 and TRBJ2-7 gives the whole variable domain GAGVSQSPSNKVTEKGKDVELRCDPISGHTALYWYRQSLGQGLEFLIYFQGNSAPDKSGLPSDRFSAERTGGSVSTLTIQRTQQEDSAVYLCASSLKKGIQRDSHEQYFGPGTRLTVT.

This chain connects TRBV6-2 or TRBV6-3 to TRBJ1-1; 8 bases map to TRBD1. V shed 8 bases and J 4 bases; nucleotides not matched to a gene: 6. The CDR3 loop spans 13 amino acids. Germline V gene data show CDR1 as MNHEY and CDR2 as SVGEGT. This chain's CDR3 is CASGQGARTEAFF. DNA of the CDR3: TGTGCCAGCGGCCAGGGGGCGCGCACTGAAGCTTTCTTT.

The J gene is TRBJ1-4, the V gene TRBV20-1; a possible D gene is TRBD1 (6 bases). The CDR3 is made up of 15 amino acids. From germline, CDR1 is DFQATT and CDR2 SNEGSKA (reference sequence). Trimming took off 5 bases at V and 0 bases at J, with 13 bases between the two ends. DNA for the CDR3: TGCAGTGCTTCGGGACACTCGACAACTAATGAAAAACTGTTTTTT. Translation: CSASGHSTTNEKLFF.

The table lists this clonotype with a count of one. The V gene is TRBV20-1, the J gene TRBJ2-5; 9 positions agree with TRBD2. Germline V gives CDR1 DFQATT, CDR2 SNEGSKA (reference sequence). V lost 6 bases and J lost 2; bases outside the gene matches: 7. This CDR3 contains 14 residues. The CDR3 reads CSAGAGGPQETQYF. Written as DNA, the CDR3 is TGCAGTGCGGGAGCGGGAGGCCCTCAAGAGACCCAGTACTTC.

This clonotype occurred a few times. The chain employs TRBV25-1 and TRBJ2-5, with 9 bases fitting TRBD1. The end of the DNA aligns better with TRBJ2-7, so the J call may be wrong. The CDR3 length is 16 residues. CDR1 and CDR2 (germline): MGHDK, SYGVNS. Here the CDR3 reads CASSDPKGDRVYEQYF. As DNA, the CDR3 is TGTGCCAGCAGTGACCCTAAGGGGGACAGGGTATACGAGCAGTACTTC.

The V gene is TRBV12-3 or TRBV12-4, the J gene TRBJ2-5, with 12 nucleotides matching TRBD2. The CDR3 is 14 residues long. V lost 6 bases to trimming and J lost 5 bases; unmatched junction nucleotides: 4. The CDR3: CASSRTSGVETQYF. CDR3 sequence (DNA): TGTGCCAGCAGCCGGACTAGCGGGGTGGAGACCCAGTACTTC.

The chain recombines TRBV9 with TRBJ2-7; TRBD1 or TRBD2 may be the D gene (5 bases each). Trimming removed 4 bases from V and 2 bases from J, with 19 bases in between. Germline assignment: CDR1 SGDLS and CDR2 YYNGEE. The CDR3 length is 16 residues. CDR3 sequence reads: CASSFSTGTPTYEQYF. The CDR3 DNA follows: TGTGCCAGCAGCTTCTCGACCGGGACCCCTACCTACGAGCAGTACTTC.